What follows are 10 T cell receptor beta chains derived from one specimen sequenced in a study of OX40 agonist ivuxolimab in advanced cancers. Only in-frame clones appear in the TCRdb table, and some are missing; sequencing was by immunoSEQ multiplex PCR. The sample carries more than 50,000 clones, 70% to 90% recorded once. Sequencing was performed on CD4+ or CD8+ T cells sorted from blood, taken in a trial of the OX40 agonist ivuxolimab. The source is an adult with an advanced solid tumor such as melanoma, head and neck, liver or kidney cancer.

The V gene is TRBV19, the J gene TRBJ1-2; TRBD1 aligns across 12 bases. The CDR3 spans 14 residues. The trim removed 4 bases at V and 8 bases at J, leaving 5 bases unmatched. Germline V gene sequence: CDR1 LNHDA, CDR2 SQIVND (reference sequence). This CDR3 reads CASSTGQGASGYTF. The CDR3 DNA sequence: TGTGCCAGTAGTACGGGACAGGGGGCGTCCGGCTACACCTTC. Full variable domain (remainder filled in from reference TRBV19 and TRBJ1-2): DGGITQSPKYLFRKEGQNVTLSCEQNLNHDAMYWYRQDPGQGLRLIYYSQIVNDFQKGDIAEGYSVSREKKESFPLTVTSAQKNPTAFYLCASSTGQGASGYTFGSGTRLTVV.

The rearrangement uses TRBV6-5 and TRBJ1-1; no definite D call. The germline V gene encodes CDR1 MNHEY and CDR2 SVGAGI. Trimming cost V 4 bases and J 3 bases, with 12 bases left between them. This CDR3 is built from 14 residues. CDR3 coding DNA: TGTGCCAGCAGTTCCTCCGGCGCGGACACTGAAGCTTTCTTT. It encodes CASSSSGADTEAFF.

As for this clone: The sample contains more than one DNA sequence encoding this CDR3. The gene calls are TRBV5-1 and TRBJ1-1; no clear D gene. Germline lookup yields CDR1 SGHRS and CDR2 YFSETQ. CDR3 length equals 14 residues. V was clipped by 1 base and J by 0 bases, with 7 bases between them. CDR3 residues: CASSLSGMNTEAFF. The CDR3 DNA is TGCGCCAGCAGCTTGAGTGGCATGAACACTGAAGCTTTCTTT.

This clone was found a few times. V gene TRBV25-1 combines with J gene TRBJ1-2, with D perhaps matching TRBD1 (6 bases). The CDR3 totals 13 residues. Trimming shortened V by 1 base and J by 7 bases, and 10 bases separated the two germline ends. The germline CDR1 and CDR2 sequences are MGHDK and SYGVNS. The DNA for the CDR3 is TGTGCCAGCAGTGAATGGACAGTCCTTGGCTACACCTTC. Its protein is CASSEWTVLGYTF.

This chain connects TRBV6-6 to TRBJ1-5; D call uncertain. CDR1 is MNHNY, CDR2 SVGAGI, per germline (reference sequence). The CDR3 covers 13 residues. CDR3 DNA: TGTGGAACCTGCGATTATAGCAATCAGCCCCAGCATTTT. As protein: CGTCDYSNQPQHF.

The chain joins TRBV5-4 to TRBJ2-1; 7 bases match TRBD2. This CDR3 is 16 amino acids long. CDR1 and CDR2 from the germline V gene are SGHNT and YYREEE (reference sequence). With 0 bases clipped from V and 9 bases from J, the junction kept 12 bases outside the gene matches. The CDR3 spells CASSLGAGLVAGEQFF. For the CDR3, the DNA is TGTGCCAGCAGCTTGGGAGCCGGACTAGTGGCGGGTGAGCAGTTCTTC.

This chain connects TRBV6-1 to TRBJ2-5, with 13 nucleotides matching TRBD2. The J segment lost 3 bases and the V segment lost 2 bases, leaving 6 bases of the junction unmatched. CDR3 length: 17 amino acids. Germline CDR1 MNHNS, CDR2 SASEGT. CDR3 bases: TGTGCCAGCAGTGAACAACTAGCGGGAGGGACTAAAGAGACCCAGTACTTC. It translates to CASSEQLAGGTKETQYF.

This clone was picked up one time. V usage is TRBV18 and J usage is TRBJ2-2; D uncertain. CDR3 length: 13 residues. Germline V lookup: CDR1 KGHSH, CDR2 LQKENI. Trimming removed 5 bases at V and 1 base at J, with 5 bases between. The CDR3 here is CASSDMNTGELFF. The CDR3 DNA reads TGTGCCAGCTCAGACATGAACACCGGGGAGCTGTTTTTT.

The gene calls are TRBV10-3 and TRBJ2-3, with 13 bases fitting TRBD2. From germline, CDR1 is ENHRY and CDR2 SYGVKD. This CDR3 contains 14 residues. The V segment lost 11 bases and the J segment 6 bases; nucleotides outside the gene matches: 8. The CDR3 DNA follows: TGTGCCTCGGCAGGGGGACTAGCGGGGGATACGCAGTATTTT. Translating it yields CASAGGLAGDTQYF.

This clone was detected once. The rearrangement links TRBV6-5 to TRBJ2-7; 11 bases map to TRBD2. Germline V lookup: CDR1 MNHEY, CDR2 SVGAGI. Trimming cost V 4 bases and J 6 bases; bases outside gene matches: 8. The CDR3 has 15 amino acids. CDR3 region: CASSLDSGRAGEQYF. The CDR3 bases are TGTGCCAGCAGTTTGGATAGCGGGAGGGCCGGCGAGCAGTACTTC.